These 9 T cell receptor beta chains were all obtained from the same sample, sequenced in a study of T cell responses to AZD1222 COVID-19 vaccine. TCRdb keeps only in-frame clones here, not all; method: immunoSEQ multiplex PCR. The table has more than 100,000 clones, around 91% seen once. The sequences come from peripheral blood, collected on day 0 of AZD1222 vaccination. These TCRs come from an adult in good health.

The chain couples TRBV5-8 to TRBJ1-5; maybe TRBD1 (6 bases). This CDR3 has 14 residues. Germline CDR1 and CDR2: SGHTS and YDEGEE. The V and J ends lost 3 bases and 4 bases respectively, with 11 bases between them. The CDR3 DNA follows: TGTGCCAGCAGCTCAGGGGTACTGAATCAGCCCCAGCATTTT. This encodes CASSSGVLNQPQHF.

V usage is TRBV5-4 and J usage is TRBJ2-1; D call uncertain. This CDR3 has 11 amino acids. The ends were cut back, 0 bases at V and 8 bases at J, with 3 bases in the middle. Germline V CDR1 and CDR2: SGHNT, YYREEE (reference sequence). CDR3 in DNA: TGTGCCAGCAGCTTGGTGGATGAGCAGTTCTTC. This gives the protein CASSLVDEQFF. Filled out from reference TRBV5-4 and TRBJ2-1, the complete variable domain reads ETGVTQSPTHLIKTRGQQVTLRCSSQSGHNTVSWYQQALGQGPQFIFQYYREEENGRGNFPPRFSGLQFPNYSSELNVNALELDDSALYLCASSLVDEQFFGPGTRLTVL.

The chain has TRBV18 and TRBJ2-1; D may be TRBD2 (6 bases). CDR3 size: 13 residues. Trimming pared 2 bases from V and 8 bases from J, leaving 10 bases between. Per the germline V gene, CDR1 is KGHSH and CDR2 is LQKENI. CDR3 DNA: TGTGCCAGCTCACCAAGGAGGGGATATGAGCAGTTCTTC. Its translation is CASSPRRGYEQFF. Full variable domain (rest looked up from reference TRBV18 and TRBJ2-1): NAGVMQNPRHLVRRRGQEARLRCSPMKGHSHVYWYRQLPEEGLKFMVYLQKENIIDESGMPKERFSAEFPKEGPSILRIQQVVRGDSAAYFCASSPRRGYEQFFGPGTRLTVL.

Remarks on this clone: Other nucleotide sequences in the sample specify the same CDR3. The chain uses TRBV28 and TRBJ1-1, with a possible D match to TRBD1 (5 bases). This CDR3 spans 14 amino acids. With 5 bases removed from V and 1 base from J, the gap between germline ends came to 11 bases. CDR1 and CDR2 from the germline V gene are MDHEN and SYDVKM. For the CDR3, the DNA is TGTGCCAGCAGTCCTGGGACGGCGAACACTGAAGCTTTCTTT. This codes for CASSPGTANTEAFF.

J is TRBJ1-5 and V is TRBV6-5; D not certain. CDR3 size: 14 residues. Per germline, CDR1 MNHEY and CDR2 SVGAGI. Trimming removed 7 bases at V and 7 bases at J, with 17 bases between. In nucleotides, the CDR3 is TGTGCCAGCACTTCGGTGAAGGGAAGGCAGCCCCAGCATTTT. Translation gives CASTSVKGRQPQHF.

The chain employs TRBV5-1 and TRBJ2-7, with D maybe TRBD1 (5 bases). CDR3 length: 14 residues. Trimming stripped 4 bases from V and 4 bases from J, with 15 bases between. CDR1 is SGHRS and CDR2 is YFSETQ in the germline V gene. CDR3 amino acids: CASSPQGRGYEQYF. The CDR3, as DNA: TGCGCCAGCAGCCCGCAGGGTAGAGGATACGAGCAGTACTTC.

The V gene is TRBV7-2, the J gene TRBJ1-6; 7 nucleotides line up with TRBD1. V was pared by 1 base and J by 6 bases, with 6 bases of the junction left unmatched. CDR3 length: 16 amino acids. Germline CDR1 reads SGHTA; CDR2 reads FQGNSA. The CDR3 bases are TGTGCCAGCAGCTTAGGACAGGGCGTTTCTAATTCACCCCTCCACTTT. Encoded protein: CASSLGQGVSNSPLHF.

This chain links TRBV9 with TRBJ2-3, with D tentatively TRBD1 (7 bases). This CDR3 contains 17 residues. Between the trimmed V and J ends, which lost 3 bases and 0 bases, there was a span of 17 bases. Per the germline V gene, CDR1 is SGDLS and CDR2 is YYNGEE. CDR3 sequence reads: CASSDPQGGFSTDTQYF. CDR3 sequence (DNA): TGTGCCAGCAGCGACCCCCAGGGGGGTTTTAGCACAGATACGCAGTATTTT. Full variable domain (rest looked up from reference TRBV9 and TRBJ2-3): DSGVTQTPKHLITATGQRVTLRCSPRSGDLSVYWYQQSLDQGLQFLIQYYNGEERAKGNILERFSAQQFPDLHSELNLSSLELGDSALYFCASSDPQGGFSTDTQYFGPGTRLTVL.

The J gene is TRBJ2-7, the V gene TRBV10-2; D might be TRBD1 (6 bases). Between the trimmed V and J ends, which lost 3 bases and 1 base, there was a span of 10 bases. CDR3 size: 14 residues. The germline V gene has CDR1 WSHSY and CDR2 SAAADI. The CDR3 nucleotides are TGCGCCAGCAGTGACAGGGGTCGTTCCTACGAGCAGTACTTC. Its translation: CASSDRGRSYEQYF.